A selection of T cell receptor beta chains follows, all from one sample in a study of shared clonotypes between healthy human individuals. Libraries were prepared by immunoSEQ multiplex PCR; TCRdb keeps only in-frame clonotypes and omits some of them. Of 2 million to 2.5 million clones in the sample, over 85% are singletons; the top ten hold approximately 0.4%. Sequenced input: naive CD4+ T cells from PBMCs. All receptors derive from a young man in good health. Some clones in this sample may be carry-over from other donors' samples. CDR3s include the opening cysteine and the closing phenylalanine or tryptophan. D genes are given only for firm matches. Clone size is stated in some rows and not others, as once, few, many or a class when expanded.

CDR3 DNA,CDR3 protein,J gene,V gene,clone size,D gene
TGTGCCAGCAGCGGGAATAAACTTGGAGATACGCAGTATTTT,CASSGNKLGDTQYF,TRBJ2-3,TRBV5-6,-,-
TGTGCCAGCAGTACTTTTCCCGGGACAGCCTATGGCTACACCTTC,CASSTFPGTAYGYTF,TRBJ1-2,TRBV2,-,TRBD1
TGTGCCAGTAGTACCCAGGTTCCAGGTACGCAGTATTTT,CASSTQVPGTQYF,TRBJ2-3,TRBV19,-,-
TGTGCCAGCTCACCACCGGTCGTCGAGACCCAGTACTTC,CASSPPVVETQYF,TRBJ2-5,TRBV18,-,-
TGTGCCAGTCGAGCGGTTCCTTGGGGGAATGAGCAGTTCTTC,CASRAVPWGNEQFF,TRBJ2-1,TRBV19,-,-
TGTGCCAGCAGGGGAGGGGCCGGGGAGCTGTTTTTT,CASRGGAGELFF,TRBJ2-2,TRBV21-1,-,-
TGTGCCAGCAGGTGGGAGGGAACGAACACCGGGGAGCTGTTTTTT,CASRWEGTNTGELFF,TRBJ2-2,TRBV27,-,TRBD2
TGTGCCAGCAGCCCCAGCGGGAGGGCCGCAGATACGCAGTATTTT,CASSPSGRAADTQYF,TRBJ2-3,TRBV28,-,TRBD2
TGTGCCAGCAGCTTATTGGTCCATTACAATCAGCCCCAGCATTTT,CASSLLVHYNQPQHF,TRBJ1-5,TRBV7-2,-,-
TGTGCCAGCAGTTACTCGGGGCAGGGGGCGGGGTATGGCTACACCTTC,CASSYSGQGAGYGYTF,TRBJ1-2,TRBV6-6,-,TRBD1
TGCGCCAGCAACCGGGCCACGTCTGGGGCCAACGTCCTGACTTTC,CASNRATSGANVLTF,TRBJ2-6,TRBV5-1,-,-
TGTGCCAGCTCACCTTTGGTTTCTGACTATGGCTACACCTTC,CASSPLVSDYGYTF,TRBJ1-2,TRBV18,-,-
TGCGCCAGCAGCAGGGGGCAAATGAACACTGAAGCTTTCTTT,CASSRGQMNTEAFF,TRBJ1-1,TRBV5-1,-,TRBD1
TGTGCCAGCAGCTTAGGTCCGGGACTAGCACAAGAGACCCAGTACTTC,CASSLGPGLAQETQYF,TRBJ2-5,TRBV11-2,once,TRBD2
TGCGCCAGCAGCTTGGATGGTTCTGGGGCCAACGTCCTGACTTTC,CASSLDGSGANVLTF,TRBJ2-6,TRBV5-1,-,-
TGTGCCAGCACGGACAGGGGAACGGATACGCAGTATTTT,CASTDRGTDTQYF,TRBJ2-3,TRBV18,-,TRBD1
TGCGCCAGCAGCTTGGGGCCTAGCGGGTCAGATACGCAGTATTTT,CASSLGPSGSDTQYF,TRBJ2-3,TRBV5-1,-,TRBD2
TGTGCCAGCAGCCACTCTCGGCAGGGGGCGCATATCATGAACACTGAAGCTTTCTTT,CASSHSRQGAHIMNTEAFF,TRBJ1-1,TRBV11-2,-,TRBD1
TGCGCCAGCAGCTTGGGACTAGCGGGACAAGAGACCCAGTACTTC,CASSLGLAGQETQYF,TRBJ2-5,TRBV5-1,few,TRBD2
TGTGCCAGTAGGGATGGGACAGGAGCCAATCAGCCCCAGCATTTT,CASRDGTGANQPQHF,TRBJ1-5,TRBV6-5,-,TRBD1
TGTGCCAGTAGTATATTAGGGCGAGATGGCTACACCTTC,CASSILGRDGYTF,TRBJ1-2,TRBV19,-,-
TGTGCCAGCAGTAACCTGGGGGCAAATCAGCCCCAGCATTTT,CASSNLGANQPQHF,TRBJ1-5,TRBV28,-,-
TGCGCCAGCAGCCGGGACAGGAGTACTGGCTACACCTTC,CASSRDRSTGYTF,TRBJ1-2,TRBV5-1,-,TRBD1
TGTGCCAGCAAGGGGACGAATCAGCCCCAGCATTTT,CASKGTNQPQHF,TRBJ1-5,TRBV28,-,-
TGTGCCAGCAGTTCGCCGGGACTAACCGGCTACGAGCAGTACTTC,CASSSPGLTGYEQYF,TRBJ2-7,TRBV28,once,TRBD2
TGTGCCAGCAGCTTAGTTCCAGGGCGGAGCACTGAAGCTTTCTTT,CASSLVPGRSTEAFF,TRBJ1-1,TRBV7-9,-,-
TGTGCCAGCAGTTGGACTCCCACCTACGAGCAGTACTTC,CASSWTPTYEQYF,TRBJ2-7,TRBV6-5,-,-
TGTGCCAGCAGTTCAGGACAGCTGTCCTACGAGCAGTACTTC,CASSSGQLSYEQYF,TRBJ2-7,TRBV28,-,-
TGTGCCAGCAGCCTTGAGGGGGGCCCGCAGGTCTTT,CASSLEGGPQVF,TRBJ1-1,TRBV7-3,few,-
TGCGCCAGCAGTGGGTCGAGACAGCCTGCAACTAATGAAAAACTGTTTTTT,CASSGSRQPATNEKLFF,TRBJ1-4,TRBV10-1,-,-
TGCGCCAGCAGCTTCTCGGGATCCACCTACGAGCAGTACTTC,CASSFSGSTYEQYF,TRBJ2-7,TRBV5-1,-,-
TGTGCCACCTCTGAAGCTTTCTTT,CATSEAFF,TRBJ1-1,TRBV5-6,-,-
TGTGCCAGCGAGCCCGTCGCGGGAGCGGAAGGGTACGAGCAGTACTTC,CASEPVAGAEGYEQYF,TRBJ2-7,TRBV7-3,-,TRBD2
TGTGCCAGCAGTTTAGTACAGGGGACTGGCTACACCTTC,CASSLVQGTGYTF,TRBJ1-2,TRBV28,-,TRBD1
TGTGCCAGCAGCAAGGGACTAGCGGGGGACAATGAGCAGTTCTTC,CASSKGLAGDNEQFF,TRBJ2-1,TRBV5-4,-,TRBD2
TGTGCCAGCAGTTACCGACCGGGTGGGGATACGCAGTATTTT,CASSYRPGGDTQYF,TRBJ2-3,TRBV6-5,-,-
TGTGCCAGCAGTTCTGGGACTAGTTTTTTGTATGAGCAGTTCTTC,CASSSGTSFLYEQFF,TRBJ2-1,TRBV28,-,TRBD2